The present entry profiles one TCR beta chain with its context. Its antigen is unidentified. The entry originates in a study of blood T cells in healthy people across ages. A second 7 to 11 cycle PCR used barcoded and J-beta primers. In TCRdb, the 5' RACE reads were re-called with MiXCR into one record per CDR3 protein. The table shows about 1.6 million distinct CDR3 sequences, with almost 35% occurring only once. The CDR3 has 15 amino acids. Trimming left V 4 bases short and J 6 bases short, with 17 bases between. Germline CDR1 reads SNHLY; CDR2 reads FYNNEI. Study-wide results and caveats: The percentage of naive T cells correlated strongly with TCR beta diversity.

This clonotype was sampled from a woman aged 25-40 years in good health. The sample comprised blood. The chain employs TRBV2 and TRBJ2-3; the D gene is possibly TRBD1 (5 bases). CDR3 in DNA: TGTGCCAGCAGTGCGCGCAGGGTGTCTATGGATACGCAGTATTTT. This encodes CASSARRVSMDTQYF. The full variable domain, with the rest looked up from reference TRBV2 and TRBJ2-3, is EPEVTQTPSHQVTQMGQEVILRCVPISNHLYFYWYRQILGQKVEFLVSFYNNEISEKSEIFDDQFSVERPDGSNFTLKIRSTKLEDSAMYFCASSARRVSMDTQYFGPGTRLTVL.